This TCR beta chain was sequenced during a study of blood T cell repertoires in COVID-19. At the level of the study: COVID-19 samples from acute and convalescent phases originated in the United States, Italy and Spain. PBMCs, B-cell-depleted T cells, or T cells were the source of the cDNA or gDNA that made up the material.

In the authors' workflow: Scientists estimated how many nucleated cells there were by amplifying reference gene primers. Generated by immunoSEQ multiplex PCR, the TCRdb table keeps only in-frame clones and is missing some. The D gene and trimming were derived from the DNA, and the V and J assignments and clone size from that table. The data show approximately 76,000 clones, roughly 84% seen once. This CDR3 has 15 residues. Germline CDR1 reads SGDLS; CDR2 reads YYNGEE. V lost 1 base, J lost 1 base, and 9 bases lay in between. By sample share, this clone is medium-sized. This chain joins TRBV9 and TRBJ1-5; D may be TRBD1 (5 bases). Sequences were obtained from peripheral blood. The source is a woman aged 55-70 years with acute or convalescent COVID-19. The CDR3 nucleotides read TGTGCCAGCAGCGTACAGGGTGGGAGCAATCAGCCCCAGCATTTT. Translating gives CASSVQGGSNQPQHF.